These 32 T cell receptor beta chains originate from one sample sequenced in a study of blood T cells in healthy people across ages. Primers used in a second PCR of roughly 7 to 11 cycles were a sample-barcoded 5' primer and a J-beta primer mix. TCRdb passed the 5' RACE reads through MiXCR, listing each CDR3 protein once. Found here are about 680,000 distinct CDR3 sequences, roughly 50% of them singletons; the top ten hold under 35%. Input material: blood. These receptors were collected from a woman in her sixties in good health.

The chain uses TRBV20-1 and TRBJ2-1; TRBD2 aligns across 8 bases. CDR3 length: 15 amino acids. Germline CDR1 and CDR2: DFQATT and SNEGSKA (reference sequence). CDR3 DNA sequence: TGCAATGCGCCTGATTGGGCGGGGGGACCCAATGAGCAGTTCTTC. Translation: CNAPDWAGGPNEQFF.

A single count supports this clonotype. This sequence joins TRBV12-3 or TRBV12-4 and TRBJ1-2; 8 positions match TRBD1. Trimming took 5 bases from V and 4 from J; bases not matched to a gene: 6. The CDR3 length is 14 residues. The CDR3 DNA follows: TGTGCCAGCAGTGGGACAGGCATACTCTATGGCTACACCTTC. Encoded protein: CASSGTGILYGYTF.

The J gene is TRBJ2-5, the V gene TRBV5-1, with 9 bases aligning to TRBD1. Germline lookup yields CDR1 SGHRS and CDR2 YFSETQ. The J segment lost 3 bases and the V segment lost 6 bases, leaving 6 bases of the junction unmatched. This CDR3 region has 14 residues. The CDR3 region is CASKTGQGEETQYF. The CDR3 DNA is TGCGCCAGCAAAACGGGACAGGGAGAAGAGACCCAGTACTTC.

This clonotype has only a few counts. V is TRBV3-1 and J is TRBJ1-1; D might be TRBD1 (5 bases). CDR1 and CDR2 from the germline V gene are LGHDT and YNNKEL (reference sequence). V was pared by 1 base and J by 6 bases, with 9 bases between. The CDR3 length is 13 residues. The CDR3 loop is CASSQVWGAEAFF. In DNA form, the CDR3 reads TGTGCCAGCAGCCAAGTTTGGGGGGCTGAAGCTTTCTTT.

This clonotype appeared once. The chain joins TRBV28 to TRBJ1-3, with D unclear. This CDR3 is built from 14 residues. V was shortened by 2 bases and J by 1 base, with 6 bases between the two germline ends. Germline lookup yields CDR1 MDHEN and CDR2 SYDVKM. In DNA form, the CDR3 reads TGTGCCAGCAGTTTAGAAGTTTCTGGAAACACCATATATTTT. Translated: CASSLEVSGNTIYF.

This sequence joins TRBV20-1 and TRBJ1-6; 8 positions match TRBD1. The CDR3 spans 15 residues. The V and J ends lost 4 bases and 0 bases, in that order; junction bases with no gene match: 2. Germline values: CDR1 DFQATT, CDR2 SNEGSKA (reference sequence). The CDR3 region is CSATTGGSYNSPLHF. The CDR3 nucleotides read TGCAGTGCTACCACAGGGGGCTCCTATAATTCACCCCTCCACTTT.

The chain has TRBV29-1 and TRBJ2-5; D might be TRBD1 (8 bases). CDR3 length equals 14 residues. Germline lookup yields CDR1 SQVTM and CDR2 ANQGSEA. Trimming shortened V by 2 bases and J by 2 bases, and 12 bases separated the two germline ends. CDR3 in amino acids: CSVEHRGGQETQYF. The CDR3 region has the DNA TGCAGCGTTGAACACAGGGGGGGTCAAGAGACCCAGTACTTC.

In this sample, this clonotype turned up a few times. The rearrangement uses TRBV28 and TRBJ2-1; 7 nucleotides align to TRBD2. This CDR3 is 15 amino acids long. The V gene's germline CDR1 is MDHEN and CDR2 SYDVKM. The V gene end was trimmed by 4 bases and the J gene end by 4 bases; junction bases not matched to a gene: 7. CDR3 nucleotides: TGTGCCAGCAGTTCCGCCGGGACTATTTACAATGAGCAGTTCTTC. It is translated as CASSSAGTIYNEQFF.

This clonotype was counted many times. The rearrangement links TRBV20-1 to TRBJ2-7; possibly TRBD2 for D (5 bases). Looked up from germline, CDR1 is DFQATT and CDR2 is SNEGSKA (reference sequence). This CDR3 comprises 13 residues. V dropped 6 bases and J dropped 0 bases, with 12 bases sitting between them. The CDR3 region is CSAPRASSYEQYF. DNA of the CDR3: TGCAGTGCCCCGAGGGCCAGCTCCTACGAGCAGTACTTC.

At least ten counts were recorded for this clonotype. The rearrangement links TRBV12-3 or TRBV12-4 to TRBJ2-5; TRBD2 matches at 12 bases. The CDR3 length is 16 residues. Trimming removed 5 bases from V and 5 bases from J; junction bases left unmatched: 9. CDR3 bases: TGTGCCAGCAGTAGCACTAGCGGGAGGCTCGGGGAGACCCAGTACTTC. This gives the protein CASSSTSGRLGETQYF.

Only one count was recorded for this clonotype. This chain uses TRBV20-1 with TRBJ1-5; D ambiguous. The CDR3 has 15 amino acids. Trimming left V 0 bases short and J 6 bases short, with 15 bases between. Germline V gene sequence: CDR1 DFQATT, CDR2 SNEGSKA (reference sequence). The CDR3 protein is CSARDSKTAGQPQHF. In DNA form, the CDR3 reads TGCAGTGCTAGAGATTCGAAGACCGCGGGTCAGCCCCAGCATTTT.

This clonotype occurred many times. The V call is TRBV20-1, the J call TRBJ2-1; 8 positions agree with TRBD2. The J segment lost 9 bases and the V segment lost 0 bases, leaving 7 bases of the junction unmatched. Germline loops: CDR1 DFQATT, CDR2 SNEGSKA (reference sequence). The CDR3 runs to 14 residues. The CDR3 DNA follows: TGCAGTGCTAGAGATTTCGGTCTAGCGGGTGAGCAGTTCTTC. This gives the protein CSARDFGLAGEQFF.

This clonotype occurred once. The J gene is TRBJ2-7, the V gene TRBV10-3, with 10 bases aligning to TRBD2. This CDR3 comprises 14 residues. Germline CDR1 ENHRY, CDR2 SYGVKD. With 6 bases clipped from V and 3 bases from J, the junction kept 5 bases outside the gene matches. The CDR3 bases are TGTGCCATCAGACAGGCTAGCGGGAGCTACGAGCAGTACTTC. Translating gives CAIRQASGSYEQYF.

V is TRBV20-1 and J is TRBJ2-7; a weak D match, TRBD2 (5 bases). Trimming stripped 4 bases from V and 0 bases from J, with 25 bases between. The CDR3 length is 18 residues. The germline CDR1 and CDR2 sequences are DFQATT and SNEGSKA (reference sequence). The CDR3 protein is CSAKSPRPEDGGSYEQYF. CDR3 coding DNA: TGCAGTGCTAAATCACCTCGCCCGGAGGACGGAGGCTCCTACGAGCAGTACTTC.

This clonotype was seen more than once but under ten times. J is TRBJ1-4 and V is TRBV4-3; D is unresolved. Per germline, CDR1 LGHNA and CDR2 YSLEER. The CDR3 length is 15 residues. V shed 0 bases and J shed 6 bases, with 11 bases lying between them. CDR3 region: CASSQDHMSDEKLFF. As DNA, the CDR3 is TGCGCCAGCAGCCAAGATCATATGTCCGATGAAAAACTGTTTTTT.

This clonotype showed up just a few times. The chain recombines TRBV7-2 with TRBJ2-5; a possible D gene is TRBD2 (6 bases). The CDR3 length is 12 residues. Germline V gene lookup returns CDR1 SGHTA and CDR2 FQGNSA. V lost 3 bases, J lost 11 bases, and 13 bases lay in between. CDR3 loop: CASSFTGVEQYF. DNA for the CDR3: TGTGCCAGCAGCTTTACGGGGGTTGAGCAGTACTTC.

The rearrangement links TRBV4-2 to TRBJ1-5; the D gene is possibly TRBD1 (5 bases). V was clipped by 8 bases and J by 2 bases, with 13 bases between them. The CDR3 extends over 14 amino acids. Germline V gives CDR1 LGHNA, CDR2 YNFKEQ. CDR3 sequence reads: CASGHQGGNQPQHF. The CDR3 DNA follows: TGTGCCAGCGGACATCAGGGTGGCAATCAGCCCCAGCATTTT.

The chain combines TRBV7-9 with TRBJ1-1, with D perhaps matching TRBD1 (6 bases). The CDR3 has 15 amino acids. Germline CDR1 and CDR2: SEHNR and FQNEAQ (reference sequence). V was shortened by 7 bases and J by 2 bases, with 17 bases between the two germline ends. This chain's CDR3 is CASIGTGTPNTEAFF. DNA for the CDR3: TGTGCCAGCATAGGGACCGGGACACCCAACACTGAAGCTTTCTTT. Drawing the rest from reference TRBV7-9 and TRBJ1-1, the complete variable domain is DTGVSQNPRHKITKRGQNVTFRCDPISEHNRLYWYRQTLGQGPEFLTYFQNEAQLEKSRLLSDRFSAERPKGSFSTLEIQRTEQGDSAMYLCASIGTGTPNTEAFFGQGTRLTVV.

The chain recombines TRBV10-3 with TRBJ2-7, with D hard to call. With 3 bases removed from V and 3 bases from J, the gap between germline ends came to 12 bases. This CDR3 is built from 14 residues. Germline V gene data show CDR1 as ENHRY and CDR2 as SYGVKD. For the CDR3, the DNA is TGTGCCATCAGTGAAGGCGGCAGCTACTACGAGCAGTACTTC. Translation gives CAISEGGSYYEQYF.

This rearrangement joins TRBV7-6 to TRBJ2-1, with 7 positions matching TRBD2. CDR1 SGHVS and CDR2 FNYEAQ come from the germline V gene. The CDR3 sequence is 14 residues long. V dropped 8 bases and J dropped 6; count of bases not matched to a gene: 10. Here the CDR3 DNA reads TGTGCCAGCTCGAGAACGACTAGCCCCAATGAGCAGTTCTTC. Residues: CASSRTTSPNEQFF.

The chain is built from TRBV9 and TRBJ2-1; no definite D call. The ends were cut back, 1 base at V and 7 bases at J, with 9 bases in the middle. The CDR3 has 13 residues. Germline V gene data show CDR1 as SGDLS and CDR2 as YYNGEE. The CDR3 protein is CASSVNDANEQFF. Here the CDR3 DNA reads TGTGCCAGCAGCGTAAATGACGCTAATGAGCAGTTCTTC.

This clonotype was found once. This may arise from a read error, as a much more abundant clone is one base away. The V call is TRBV7-9, the J call TRBJ2-5; no reliable D call. The germline V gene encodes CDR1 SEHNR and CDR2 FQNEAQ (reference sequence). V was clipped by 5 bases and J by 11 bases, with 15 bases between them. The CDR3 totals 12 residues. CDR3 in DNA: TGTGCCAGCAGCCTTTCCAGCGATGAGCAGTACTTC. Amino acid sequence: CASSLSSDEQYF.

The rearrangement links TRBV5-6 to TRBJ2-5; 8 bases align to TRBD1. The CDR3 runs 14 residues. Germline lookup yields CDR1 SGHDT and CDR2 YYEEEE. The ends lost 5 bases at V and 11 bases at J; junction bases unmatched: 14. The CDR3 loop is CASRDRASTWEQYF. CDR3 in DNA: TGTGCCAGCAGGGACAGGGCCTCTACATGGGAGCAGTACTTC.

The sample holds one count of this clonotype. This may come from a read error, since a much larger clone is one base off. The chain is built from TRBV28 and TRBJ2-7, with 7 positions matching TRBD1. Germline V lookup: CDR1 MDHEN, CDR2 SYDVKM. This CDR3 has 14 amino acids. With 8 bases clipped from V and 7 bases from J, the junction kept 14 bases outside the gene matches. CDR3 bases: TGTGCCAGCCGATGGACAGGTTCCAACAATGAGCAGTACTTC. Encoded protein: CASRWTGSNNEQYF.

V and J are TRBV4-3 and TRBJ1-5; 10 nucleotides agree with TRBD1. CDR3 size: 15 residues. V shed 5 bases, J shed 5 bases, and the junction held 6 bases outside the gene matches. CDR1 and CDR2 (germline): LGHNA, YSLEER. The CDR3 nucleotides are TGCGCCAGCAGCTTCGACAGGGGGCGGGATCAGCCCCAGCATTTT. As protein: CASSFDRGRDQPQHF.

The rearrangement uses TRBV5-1 and TRBJ2-2; no clear D gene. The CDR3 is 14 residues long. Germline CDR1 and CDR2: SGHRS and YFSETQ. Trimming left V 5 bases short and J 0 bases short, with 8 bases between. This CDR3 is CASSGFTNTGELFF. The CDR3 DNA follows: TGCGCCAGCAGTGGATTCACGAACACCGGGGAGCTGTTTTTT.

The chain has TRBV7-2 and TRBJ2-1; D is unclear. This CDR3 contains 12 residues. Trimming stripped 3 bases from V and 12 bases from J, with 12 bases between. Per the germline V gene, CDR1 is SGHTA and CDR2 is FQGNSA. CDR3 bases: TGTGCCAGCAGCTTTCCCCCGATGGGGCAGTTCTTC. Its translation is CASSFPPMGQFF.

This clonotype was counted a few times. The chain is built from TRBV12-3 or TRBV12-4 and TRBJ2-4; D possibly corresponds to TRBD1 (5 bases). This CDR3 region has 13 residues. V was cut by 3 bases and J by 7 bases, with 10 bases left in between. The CDR3 DNA follows: TGTGCCAGCAGTTTTAGGGGCAACAACATTCAGTACTTC. Translated: CASSFRGNNIQYF.

The chain links TRBV6-6 to TRBJ1-5; D might be TRBD1 (5 bases). The germline gives CDR1 MNHNY, CDR2 SVGAGI (reference sequence). The CDR3 covers 14 residues. V was clipped by 11 bases and J by 0 bases, with 14 bases between them. The CDR3 region has the DNA TGTGCCGTAGCACAGGTTTATAGCAATCAGCCCCAGCATTTT. It yields the protein CAVAQVYSNQPQHF.

Ten or more counts support this clonotype. The chain is built from TRBV28 and TRBJ2-5; tentatively, D is TRBD1 (5 bases). CDR1 and CDR2 from the germline V gene are MDHEN and SYDVKM. Trimming cost V 3 bases and J 0 bases, with 8 bases left between them. The CDR3 runs to 14 residues. CDR3 loop: CASSLTANQETQYF. The CDR3 DNA is TGTGCCAGCAGTTTGACAGCCAACCAAGAGACCCAGTACTTC.

This clonotype was seen many times. The gene calls are TRBV29-1 and TRBJ2-7, with D tentatively TRBD2 (5 bases). The V end lost 1 base, the J end lost 3 bases, and 16 bases lay between the germline ends. CDR3 length: 15 residues. In germline, CDR1 is SQVTM, CDR2 ANQGSEA. Here the CDR3 DNA reads TGCAGCGTTGAAGGGGGAGATGTGGGGTACTACGAGCAGTACTTC. This encodes CSVEGGDVGYYEQYF.

The V call is TRBV4-2, the J call TRBJ1-1; D not resolved. This CDR3 comprises 14 residues. With 1 base removed from V and 7 bases from J, the gap between germline ends came to 13 bases. CDR1 is LGHNA and CDR2 is YNFKEQ in the germline V gene. CDR3 sequence reads: CASSQVPELSEAFF. CDR3 sequence (DNA): TGTGCCAGCAGCCAAGTCCCAGAGCTAAGTGAAGCTTTCTTT.